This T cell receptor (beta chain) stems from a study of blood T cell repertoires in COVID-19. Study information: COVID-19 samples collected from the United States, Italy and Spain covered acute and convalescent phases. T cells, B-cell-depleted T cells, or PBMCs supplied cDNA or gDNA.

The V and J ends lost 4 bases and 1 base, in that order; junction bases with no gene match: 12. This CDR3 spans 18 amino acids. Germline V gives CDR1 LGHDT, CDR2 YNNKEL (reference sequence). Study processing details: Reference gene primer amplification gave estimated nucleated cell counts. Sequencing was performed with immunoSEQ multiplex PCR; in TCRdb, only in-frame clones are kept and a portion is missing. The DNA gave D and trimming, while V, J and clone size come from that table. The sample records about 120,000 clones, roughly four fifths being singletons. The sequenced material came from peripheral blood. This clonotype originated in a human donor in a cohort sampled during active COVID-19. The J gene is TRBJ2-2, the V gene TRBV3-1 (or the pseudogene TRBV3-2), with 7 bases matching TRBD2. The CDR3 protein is CASSPHWGGELNTGELFF. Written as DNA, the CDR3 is TGTGCCAGCAGCCCTCATTGGGGGGGTGAACTGAACACCGGGGAGCTGTTTTTT.